The 27 T cell receptor beta chains in this list originate from one sample, sequenced in a study of breast tumors, draining lymph nodes, adjacent tissues. Each CDR3 protein gets one entry after TCRdb re-called the multiplex PCR reads with MiXCR. Here the sample spans 270,000 or so distinct CDR3 sequences, around 31% being singletons. Samples came from axillary lymph nodes draining the breast cancer. The sequencing sample was made of axillary lymph node tissue. These TCRs come from a female donor with breast cancer. Some clones in this sample may be carry-over from other donors' samples.

This chain joins TRBV15 and TRBJ2-5, with 9 bases lining up with TRBD2. J was trimmed by 3 bases and V by 3 bases; bases with no gene match: 5. Germline V lookup: CDR1 LNHNV, CDR2 YYDKDF (reference sequence). The CDR3 is 15 residues long. CDR3 bases: TGTGCCACCAGCAGCTCCAGGACTAGCGAAGAGACCCAGTACTTC. Translating gives CATSSSRTSEETQYF. Full variable domain (rest looked up from reference TRBV15 and TRBJ2-5): DAMVIQNPRYQVTQFGKPVTLSCSQTLNHNVMYWYQQKSSQAPKLLFHYYDKDFNNEADTPDNFQSRRPNTSFCFLDIRSPGLGDTAMYLCATSSSRTSEETQYFGPGTRLLVL.

A few counts support this clonotype. A much bigger clone sits one base away, suggesting this may be a read error. The V call is TRBV20-1, the J call TRBJ2-2, with D perhaps TRBD2 (5 bases). The CDR3 consists of 15 residues. Per germline, CDR1 DFQATT and CDR2 SNEGSKA (reference sequence). The CDR3 coding sequence is TGCAGTGCTAGAGAAGCAGTCTCGAACACCGGGGAGCTGCTTTTT. Translation: CSAREAVSNTGELLF.

This clonotype was observed a handful of times. A much bigger clone sits one base away, suggesting this may be a read error. The V call is TRBV11-2, the J call TRBJ1-2, with TRBD1 matching 9 bases. This CDR3 has 14 residues. In germline, CDR1 is SGHAT, CDR2 FQNNGV. CDR3 bases: TGTGCCAGCAGCATCCGGGACAGGGAAAATGGCTACGCCTTC. This gives the protein CASSIRDRENGYAF.

V gene TRBV28 combines with J gene TRBJ1-2, with TRBD1 matching over 8 bases. This CDR3 comprises 17 residues. J gave up 0 bases and V 3 bases, and 9 bases lay outside the gene matches. The V gene's germline CDR1 is MDHEN and CDR2 SYDVKM. The CDR3 is CASSFSGQVSPNYGYTF. The CDR3 DNA reads as TGTGCCAGCAGTTTTTCGGGACAGGTCTCCCCTAACTATGGCTACACCTTC.

Notes on this clonotype: A much larger clone lies a single base off, so this may be a read error. V gene TRBV6-5 combines with J gene TRBJ1-3, with D possibly matching TRBD1 (5 bases). V was cut by 5 bases and J by 2 bases, with 10 bases left in between. Germline lookup yields CDR1 MNHEY and CDR2 SVGAGI. The CDR3 loop spans 14 amino acids. The CDR3 reads CASSHRGAGNTIYF. The DNA of the CDR3 is TGTGCCAGCAGTCACCGGGGGGCTGGAAACACCATATATTTT.

The table lists this clonotype with a few counts. This may stem from a read error, because a much larger clone lies one nucleotide away. This chain joins TRBV5-8 and TRBJ1-5; D call uncertain. The germline V and J ends were trimmed by 4 bases and 4 bases, with 15 bases remaining between them. The germline V gene has CDR1 SGHTS and CDR2 YDEGEE. The CDR3 covers 15 residues. CDR3 loop: CASSEGTARNQPQHF. CDR3 nucleotide sequence: TGTGCCAGCAGCGAAGGTACGGCCAGGAATCAGCCCCAGCATTTT.

Ten or more counts support this clonotype. This sequence joins TRBV20-1 and TRBJ2-3, with D possibly TRBD2 on 6 matching bases. The V and J ends lost 0 bases and 4 bases respectively, with 14 bases between them. CDR1 and CDR2 (germline): DFQATT, SNEGSKA (reference sequence). The length of the CDR3 is 15 residues. The CDR3 nucleotides are TGCAGTGCTAGAGACACCGGGACTGGCTCAGATACGCAGTATTTT. It translates to CSARDTGTGSDTQYF.

This clonotype was observed at least ten times. This chain links TRBV11-2 with TRBJ2-7; 7 positions agree with TRBD1. Germline V gene lookup returns CDR1 SGHAT and CDR2 FQNNGV. The CDR3 runs 13 residues. The V and J ends lost 5 bases and 5 bases, in that order; junction bases with no gene match: 6. The CDR3, as DNA: TGTGCCAGCAGCATCCAGGGGGTCCACGAGCAGTACTTC. Translated: CASSIQGVHEQYF.

Regarding this clonotype: It is likely a read error, because the conserved phenylalanine at the end of the CDR3 is missing. The rearrangement links TRBV29-1 to TRBJ2-1, with 7 bases lining up with TRBD2. Looked up from germline, CDR1 is SQVTM and CDR2 is ANQGSEA. CDR3 size: 14 residues. J was trimmed by 8 bases and V by 4 bases; bases with no gene match: 11. CDR3 in amino acids: CSVVELVGRDEQFV. CDR3 sequence (DNA): TGCAGCGTTGTAGAATTGGTGGGGAGGGATGAGCAGTTCGTC.

J is TRBJ2-7 and V is TRBV12-3 or TRBV12-4; D tentatively reads TRBD1 or TRBD2 (5 bases each). The CDR3 is 15 residues long. V lost 0 bases, J lost 0 bases, and 9 bases lay in between. Here the CDR3 DNA reads TGTGCCAGCAGTTTAGCGGGGGTAAGCTCCTACGAGCAGTACTTC. Translation gives CASSLAGVSSYEQYF.

The V call is TRBV10-3, the J call TRBJ1-2; 8 bases align to TRBD1. The J segment lost 5 bases and the V segment lost 7 bases, leaving 3 bases of the junction unmatched. The V gene's germline CDR1 is ENHRY and CDR2 SYGVKD. The CDR3 has 12 residues. The CDR3 region is CAITDRGYGYTF. In DNA, the CDR3 is TGTGCCATCACCGACAGGGGATATGGCTACACCTTC.

The CDR3 is CSAKDRVVILAKNIQYF. In DNA, the CDR3 is TGCAGTGCGAAGGACAGGGTCGTCATACTAGCCAAAAACATTCAGTACTTC. The chain recombines TRBV20-1 with TRBJ2-4; 8 bases are shared with TRBD1. The V gene end was trimmed by 6 bases and the J gene end by 0 bases; junction bases not matched to a gene: 13. This CDR3 has 17 residues. The germline CDR1 and CDR2 sequences are DFQATT and SNEGSKA (reference sequence).

This clonotype was observed at least ten times. The V call is TRBV12-3 or TRBV12-4, the J call TRBJ1-2; tentatively, D is TRBD1 (5 bases). V lost 2 bases and J lost 6, with 13 bases in between. The CDR3 runs 14 residues. CDR3 loop: CASSLLQGFNGYTF. CDR3 DNA sequence: TGTGCCAGCAGTTTACTGCAGGGTTTCAATGGCTACACCTTC.

This clonotype showed up many times. The rearrangement links TRBV24-1 to TRBJ2-3; unclear D gene. CDR3 size: 13 residues. CDR1 is KGHDR and CDR2 is SFDVKD in the germline V gene. Trimming stripped 3 bases from V and 2 bases from J, with 5 bases between. In DNA form, the CDR3 reads TGTGCCACCAGTGATCCCTTCACAGATACGCAGTATTTT. Encoded protein: CATSDPFTDTQYF.

This clonotype was detected many times. The rearrangement uses TRBV20-1 and TRBJ2-7; TRBD2 matches at 8 bases. The length of the CDR3 is 15 residues. Germline CDR1 is DFQATT and CDR2 is SNEGSKA (reference sequence). The trim removed 1 base at V and 0 bases at J, leaving 5 bases unmatched. CDR3 protein: CSARATSGLSYEQYF. For the CDR3, the DNA is TGCAGTGCTAGAGCCACTAGCGGCCTCTCCTACGAGCAGTACTTC.

This chain connects TRBV10-3 to TRBJ2-3; D perhaps matches TRBD2 (7 bases). Germline CDR1 and CDR2: ENHRY and SYGVKD. The CDR3 loop spans 15 amino acids. CDR3 bases: TGTGCTACCAGGGGTTTGCGGGAGCTCGCAGATACGCAGTATTTT. As protein: CATRGLRELADTQYF.

This clonotype was detected many times. The rearrangement uses TRBV5-1 and TRBJ2-7; tentatively, D is TRBD1 or TRBD2 (5 bases each). The CDR3 has 14 amino acids. Germline loops: CDR1 SGHRS, CDR2 YFSETQ. V was pared by 1 base and J by 5 bases, with 13 bases between. The CDR3 nucleotides are TGCGCCAGCAGCTTGAGGGGAGCGGTACACGAGCAGTACTTC. It codes for CASSLRGAVHEQYF.

This clonotype was recorded at least ten times. The CDR3, as DNA: TGCGCCAGCAGCTTGAATCGCGGGAGGGATTACAATGAGCAGTTCTTC. Its protein product is CASSLNRGRDYNEQFF. The chain joins TRBV5-1 to TRBJ2-1; 9 positions agree with TRBD2. V lost 1 base to trimming and J lost 4 bases; unmatched junction nucleotides: 6. The length of the CDR3 is 16 residues. CDR1 is SGHRS, CDR2 YFSETQ, per germline. Full variable domain (missing parts from reference TRBV5-1 and TRBJ2-1): KAGVTQTPRYLIKTRGQQVTLSCSPISGHRSVSWYQQTPGQGLQFLFEYFSETQRNKGNFPGRFSGRQFSNSRSEMNVSTLELGDSALYLCASSLNRGRDYNEQFFGPGTRLTVL.

The gene calls are TRBV7-9 and TRBJ2-7, with 8 bases fitting TRBD2. Germline values: CDR1 SEHNR, CDR2 FQNEAQ (reference sequence). The V and J ends lost 6 bases and 3 bases, in that order; junction bases with no gene match: 13. The CDR3 runs 16 residues. CDR3 coding DNA: TGTGCCAGCAGTCCCCCCCGGACTAGCCTTCACTACGAGCAGTACTTC. As protein: CASSPPRTSLHYEQYF.

CDR3: CASSPTRVNSQPQHF. DNA of the CDR3: TGTGCCAGCTCACCAACCAGGGTAAACAGTCAGCCCCAGCATTTT. V and J are TRBV18 and TRBJ1-5; D may be TRBD1 (5 bases). This CDR3 is 15 amino acids long. Germline assignment: CDR1 KGHSH and CDR2 LQKENI. V was shortened by 2 bases and J by 6 bases, with 14 bases between the two germline ends.

This clonotype was observed many times. This chain joins TRBV5-8 and TRBJ2-1, with 7 bases matching TRBD2. CDR1 is SGHTS, CDR2 YDEGEE, per germline. The CDR3 sequence is 14 residues long. Trimming at V came to 0 bases and at J to 6 bases, leaving 3 bases not matched to a gene. The CDR3, as DNA: TGTGCCAGCAGCTTGGGAGCGGGGATCAATGAGCAGTTCTTC. It is translated as CASSLGAGINEQFF.

Concerning this clonotype: A much larger clone lies a single base off, so this may be a read error. The V call is TRBV5-8, the J call TRBJ2-6, with D possibly TRBD2 on 6 matching bases. Germline lookup yields CDR1 SGHTS and CDR2 YDEGEE. The CDR3 is 16 residues long. V was pared by 2 bases and J by 3 bases, with 12 bases between. CDR3 protein: CASSLGGAGGANVLTF. CDR3 sequence (DNA): TGTGCCAGCAGCTTAGGCGGGGCAGGTGGGGCCAACGTCCTGACTTTC.

A word on this clonotype: Germline and junction disagree at one end, which may indicate a read error. This chain links TRBV10-2 with TRBJ2-3, with 7 positions matching TRBD2. This CDR3 comprises 18 residues. Looked up from germline, CDR1 is WSHSY and CDR2 is SAAADI. CDR3 amino acids: CASSESRAGSSSSDTQYF. CDR3 nucleotides: TGCGCCAGCAGTGAGTCCCGAGCGGGGTCCAGCTCCTCAGATACGCAGTATTTC.

With respect to this clonotype: This clone may be a read error of a much larger clone one base away. The V call is TRBV5-4, the J call TRBJ2-7, with D unclear. CDR1 and CDR2 from the germline V gene are SGHNT and YYREEE (reference sequence). The CDR3 sequence is 13 residues long. DNA of the CDR3: TGTGCCGGCAGCTCCCCCCGAACCTACGAGCAGTACTTC. Residues: CAGSSPRTYEQYF. The full variable domain, in which reference TRBV5-4 and TRBJ2-7 provide the parts outside the CDR3, is ETGVTQSPTHLIKTRGQQVTLRCSSQSGHNTVSWYQQALGQGPQFIFQYYREEENGRGNFPPRFSGLQFPNYSSELNVNALELDDSALYLCAGSSPRTYEQYFGPGTRLTVT.

The sample holds many counts of this clonotype. V is TRBV2 and J is TRBJ2-7, with 9 nucleotides matching TRBD2. There are 14 residues in the CDR3. V was pared by 8 bases and J by 4 bases, with 9 bases of the junction left unmatched. Per germline, CDR1 SNHLY and CDR2 FYNNEI. The CDR3 DNA reads as TGTGCCAGCGGAGCTGCGGGAGGGGATTACGAGCAGTACTTC. Amino acids: CASGAAGGDYEQYF.

This clonotype has ten or more counts. V is TRBV7-3 and J is TRBJ2-3; 7 positions agree with TRBD2. The CDR3 has 13 residues. CDR1 is SGHTA, CDR2 FQGTGA, per germline. The ends lost 1 base at V and 6 bases at J; junction bases unmatched: 1. As DNA, the CDR3 is TGTGCCAGCAGCTTAAGGGGAGGGGATACGCAGTATTTT. Protein sequence: CASSLRGGDTQYF.

This clonotype was picked up many times. This sequence joins TRBV12-3 or TRBV12-4 and TRBJ2-7; TRBD2 aligns across 10 bases. The CDR3 is 14 residues long. Trimming took 6 bases from V and 4 from J; bases not matched to a gene: 6. The CDR3 DNA is TGTGCCAGCAGAGGAGCGGGAGGGGGGTACGAGCAGTACTTC. This gives the protein CASRGAGGGYEQYF.